This T cell receptor (beta chain) was recorded in a study of blood T cell repertoires in COVID-19. V lost 1 base to trimming and J lost 4 bases, with 10 bases between them. CDR1 is SEHNR and CDR2 is FQNEAQ in the germline V gene (reference sequence). The CDR3 runs 15 residues. As processed by the authors: The assay estimated nucleated cells by amplifying reference gene primers. The data were produced by immunoSEQ multiplex PCR, yet TCRdb's version contains in-frame clones alone and is incomplete. V and J calls and clone size are those listed in that table; D and trimming were worked out from the DNA. The sample has roughly 50,000 clones; 90% are singletons.

The receptor comes from a woman aged 40-49 years with active COVID-19. Sequenced input: peripheral blood. The chain links TRBV7-9 to TRBJ1-4; tentative D call: TRBD1 (5 bases). CDR3 nucleotide sequence: TGTGCCAGCAGCTTAGTGGGCGGACATAATGAAAAACTGTTTTTT. Translated: CASSLVGGHNEKLFF.